A selection of T cell receptor beta chains follows, all from one sample in a study of shared clonotypes between healthy human individuals. Repertoires were generated with immunoSEQ multiplex PCR, while TCRdb's copy carries only in-frame clones and drops some. The table shows 550,000 to 600,000 clones, with roughly 98% occurring only once. The sequenced sample consisted of naive CD8+ T cells sorted from blood. The receptors shown here come from a man aged 25-40 years in good health. Each CDR3 is given with its conserved first and last residue. Each record gives: D gene, V gene, clone size, J gene, CDR3 DNA, CDR3 protein. A D gene is named only where the DNA matches it firmly. The size field is filled for only some rows; it gives once, few, many or a size class.

TRBD1	TRBV9	.	TRBJ2-1	TGTGCCAGCAACGACAGGGCTGTAGTGGATGAGCAGTTCTTC	CASNDRAVVDEQFF
.	TRBV28	.	TRBJ2-7	TGTGCCAGCAGTCTACTAGAAACCTACTACGAGCAGTACTTC	CASSLLETYYEQYF
TRBD2	TRBV27	.	TRBJ2-7	TGTGCCAGCAGTAGGGGGACTAGGTCCTACGAGCAGTACTTC	CASSRGTRSYEQYF
TRBD1	TRBV11-2	.	TRBJ2-1	TGTGCCAGCAGCGGCACCGGGACAGGGCTTAGAGATGAGCAGTTCTTC	CASSGTGTGLRDEQFF
TRBD1	TRBV27	.	TRBJ2-7	TGTGCCAGCAGACCTATCGACAGGGCAAGCTCCTACGAGCAGTACTTC	CASRPIDRASSYEQYF
.	TRBV11-2	.	TRBJ2-7	TGTGCCAGCAGCCTAGAACCATTATCCTACGAGCAGTACTTC	CASSLEPLSYEQYF
.	TRBV10-1	.	TRBJ1-1	TGCGCCAGCAGTGGACAGCAGAACACTGAAGCTTTCTTT	CASSGQQNTEAFF
.	TRBV15	.	TRBJ2-7	TGTGCCACCAGCAGAGATACGTTCGGGACCCTCCGCGACGAGCAGTACTTC	CATSRDTFGTLRDEQYF
.	TRBV7-9	.	TRBJ2-7	TGTGCCAGCAGCCCGAGAAGTCGATCATATTCAACCTCAGACTACGAGCAGTACTTC	CASSPRSRSYSTSDYEQYF
.	TRBV5-6	.	TRBJ2-2	TGTGCCAGCAGCTTTTACAGGGAATCCGGGGAGCTGTTTTTT	CASSFYRESGELFF
.	TRBV5-6	.	TRBJ1-4	TGTGCCAGCAGCTCCGGGGGTGAAAAACTGTTTTTT	CASSSGGEKLFF
.	TRBV11-2	.	TRBJ2-7	TGTGCCAGCAGCGCAAGCTACGAGCAGTACTTC	CASSASYEQYF
.	TRBV6-1	.	TRBJ2-5	TGTGCCAGCAGTGAGTTTACGTTGGAGACCCAGTACTTC	CASSEFTLETQYF
.	TRBV29-1	.	TRBJ2-2	TGCAGCGTTGAGGAGGGGATCGGGGAGCTGTTTTTT	CSVEEGIGELFF
.	TRBV27	.	TRBJ2-7	TGTGCCAGCAGTTTATCAGGCAGCCTCTCCTACGAGCAGTACTTC	CASSLSGSLSYEQYF
.	TRBV10-3	.	TRBJ2-3	TGTGCCATCAGTGAGCACTTGCAGGACACGCAGTATTTT	CAISEHLQDTQYF
.	TRBV6-6	.	TRBJ2-2	TGTGCCAGCAGTTGGACAGTGGAGGGCGGGGAGCTGTTTTTT	CASSWTVEGGELFF
TRBD1	TRBV27	once	TRBJ2-5	TGTGCCAGCAGTGCTTGGACAGGGGGCATCGAGACCCAGTACTTC	CASSAWTGGIETQYF
.	TRBV7-9	.	TRBJ2-7	TGTGCCAGCAGCTCCATAGACGAGTACGGGCAGTACTTC	CASSSIDEYGQYF
TRBD1	TRBV15	.	TRBJ1-4	TGTGCCACCCGACAGGGGGCAGGTGAAAAACTGTTTTTT	CATRQGAGEKLFF
TRBD2	TRBV28	.	TRBJ2-7	TGTGCCAGCAGAGGACTAGCGGGGTCCTACGAGCAGTACTTC	CASRGLAGSYEQYF
.	TRBV28	few	TRBJ2-7	TGTGCCAGCAGTTTTTTTCCTTCATCGGCTAGTAGTATTTACGAGCAGTACTTC	CASSFFPSSASSIYEQYF
.	TRBV7-9	.	TRBJ2-7	TGTGCCAGCAGCGAAACCCTACCCCCCGAGCAGTACTTC	CASSETLPPEQYF
TRBD2	TRBV29-1	once	TRBJ2-3	TGCAGCGCCTCCGGACTAGCGGGCCTCACAGATACGCAGTATTTT	CSASGLAGLTDTQYF
.	TRBV15	.	TRBJ2-2	TGTGCCACCAGCAGGACAGGGAACACCGGGGAGCTGTTTTTT	CATSRTGNTGELFF
.	TRBV27	.	TRBJ2-7	TGTGCCGCGCCAACTAGCTCCTACGAGCAGTACTTC	CAAPTSSYEQYF
.	TRBV19	.	TRBJ2-1	TGTGCCAGTAGCCCGGCAGAGAATGAGCAGTTCTTC	CASSPAENEQFF
.	TRBV5-4	.	TRBJ2-1	TGTGCCAGCAGCTTGGTAGGTGTGGCGAATGAGCAGTTCTTC	CASSLVGVANEQFF
.	TRBV20-1	.	TRBJ2-7	TGCAGTGCCCCGATCAATTACGAGCAGTACTTC	CSAPINYEQYF
.	TRBV9	once	TRBJ2-1	TGTGCCAGCAGCGTAGCGTCCGTGGACTTAATATTCTTC	CASSVASVDLIFF
.	TRBV5-4	once	TRBJ2-7	TGTGCCAGCAGCCAGGACAGTACCTACGAGCAGTACTTC	CASSQDSTYEQYF
TRBD1	TRBV11-2	once	TRBJ2-1	TGTGCCAGCAGCCCAGGGACAGGAGGTGAGCAGTTCTTC	CASSPGTGGEQFF
.	TRBV7-3	.	TRBJ2-3	TGTGCCAGCAGCTTACTAGCATCGGACGGAGATACGCAGTATTTT	CASSLLASDGDTQYF
.	TRBV4-3	.	TRBJ2-7	TGCGCCAGCAGCCAATCAGGGCTTTGGAAGGAGCAGTACTTC	CASSQSGLWKEQYF
.	TRBV6-1	.	TRBJ2-7	TGTGCCAGCAGTGAAGCGGTAACAGGACACTCCTACGAGCAGTACTTC	CASSEAVTGHSYEQYF
.	TRBV29-1	.	TRBJ2-7	TGCAGCGTTGAGACTGGGCCAAGATCCTACGAGCAGTACTTC	CSVETGPRSYEQYF
.	TRBV6-5	.	TRBJ2-7	TGTGCCAGCATCTATTGGGGTGTGTGTGAGCAGTACTTC	CASIYWGVCEQYF
.	TRBV9	.	TRBJ2-1	TGTGCCAGCAGCTCGAGGACCAGTCAGTTCTTC	CASSSRTSQFF
.	TRBV7-9	.	TRBJ1-4	TGTGCCAGCAGCTTAGAGGATGAAAAACTGTTTTTT	CASSLEDEKLFF
TRBD1	TRBV27	.	TRBJ2-7	TGTGCCAGCAGTCCCGGGACAGCCTACGAGCAGTACTTC	CASSPGTAYEQYF
TRBD2	TRBV11-3	.	TRBJ2-5	TGTGCCAGCAGCTCGGGACTAGCGGGACTAGAGACCCAGTACTTC	CASSSGLAGLETQYF